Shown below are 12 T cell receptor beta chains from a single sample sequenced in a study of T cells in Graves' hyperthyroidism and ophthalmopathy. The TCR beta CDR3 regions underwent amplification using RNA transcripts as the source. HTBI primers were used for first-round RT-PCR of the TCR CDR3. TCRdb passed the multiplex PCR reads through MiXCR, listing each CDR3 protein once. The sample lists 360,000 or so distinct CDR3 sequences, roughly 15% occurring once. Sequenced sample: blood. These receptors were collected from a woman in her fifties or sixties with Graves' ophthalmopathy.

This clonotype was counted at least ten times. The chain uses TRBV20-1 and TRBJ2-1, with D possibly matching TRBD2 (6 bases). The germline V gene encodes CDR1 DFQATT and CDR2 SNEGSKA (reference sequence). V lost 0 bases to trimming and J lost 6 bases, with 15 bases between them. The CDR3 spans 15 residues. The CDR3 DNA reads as TGCAGTGCTAGAGAGTTTGGGGGAGCGGGCAATGAGCAGTTCTTC. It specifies CSAREFGGAGNEQFF.

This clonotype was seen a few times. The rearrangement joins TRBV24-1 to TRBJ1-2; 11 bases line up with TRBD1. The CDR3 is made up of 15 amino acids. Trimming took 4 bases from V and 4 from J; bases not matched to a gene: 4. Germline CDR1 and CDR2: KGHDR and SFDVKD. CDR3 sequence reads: CATSDRTGGVYGYTF. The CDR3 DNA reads TGTGCCACCAGTGACCGGACAGGGGGCGTCTATGGCTACACCTTC.

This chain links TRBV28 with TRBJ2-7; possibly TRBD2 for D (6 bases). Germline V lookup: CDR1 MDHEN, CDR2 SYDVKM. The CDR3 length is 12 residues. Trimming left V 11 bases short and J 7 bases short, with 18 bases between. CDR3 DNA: TGTGCCTCTCAGTCGGGGGTGAGGGAGCAGTACTTC. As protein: CASQSGVREQYF. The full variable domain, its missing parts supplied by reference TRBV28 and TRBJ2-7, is DVKVTQSSRYLVKRTGEKVFLECVQDMDHENMFWYRQDPGLGLRLIYFSYDVKMKEKGDIPEGYSVSREKKERFSLILESASTNQTSMYLCASQSGVREQYFGPGTRLTVT.

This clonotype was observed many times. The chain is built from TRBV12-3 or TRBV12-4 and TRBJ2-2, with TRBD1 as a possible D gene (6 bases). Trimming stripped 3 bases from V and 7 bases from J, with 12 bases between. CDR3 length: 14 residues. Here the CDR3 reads CASSFTGMVGELFF. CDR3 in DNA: TGTGCCAGCAGTTTCACAGGGATGGTCGGGGAGCTGTTTTTT.

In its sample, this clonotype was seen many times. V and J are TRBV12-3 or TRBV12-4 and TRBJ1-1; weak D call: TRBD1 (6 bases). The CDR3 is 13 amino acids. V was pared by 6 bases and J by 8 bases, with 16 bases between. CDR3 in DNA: TGTGCCAGCAGAACTTATAGACAGGTGGAAGCTTTCTTT. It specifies CASRTYRQVEAFF.

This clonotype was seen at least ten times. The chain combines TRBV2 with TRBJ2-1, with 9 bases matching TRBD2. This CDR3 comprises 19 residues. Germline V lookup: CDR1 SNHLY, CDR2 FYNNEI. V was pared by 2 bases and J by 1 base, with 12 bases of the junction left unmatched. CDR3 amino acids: CASSERRGWREGSYNEQFF. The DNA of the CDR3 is TGTGCCAGCAGTGAACGCAGGGGCTGGCGGGAGGGATCCTACAATGAGCAGTTCTTC.

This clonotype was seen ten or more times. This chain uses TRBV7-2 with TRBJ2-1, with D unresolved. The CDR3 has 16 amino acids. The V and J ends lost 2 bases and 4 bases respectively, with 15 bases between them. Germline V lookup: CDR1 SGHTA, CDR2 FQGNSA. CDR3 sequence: CASSLLGGAFYNEQFF. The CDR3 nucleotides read TGTGCCAGCAGCTTACTAGGCGGAGCCTTTTACAATGAGCAGTTCTTC.

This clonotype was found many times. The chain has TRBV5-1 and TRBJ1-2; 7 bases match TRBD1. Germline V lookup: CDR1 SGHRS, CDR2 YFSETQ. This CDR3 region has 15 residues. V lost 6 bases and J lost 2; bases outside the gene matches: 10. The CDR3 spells CASIRDPGQNYGYTF. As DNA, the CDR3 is TGCGCCAGCATCCGAGACCCGGGACAGAACTATGGCTACACCTTC.

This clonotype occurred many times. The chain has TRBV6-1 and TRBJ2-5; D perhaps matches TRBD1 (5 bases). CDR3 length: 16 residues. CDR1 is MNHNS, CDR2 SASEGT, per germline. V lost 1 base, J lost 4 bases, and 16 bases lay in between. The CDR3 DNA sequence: TGTGCCAGCAGTGAAGAGTTCCCAGGGCTAGGAGAGACCCAGTACTTC. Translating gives CASSEEFPGLGETQYF.

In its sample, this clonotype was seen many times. The CDR3 protein is CASSTIRSGTDTQYF. The CDR3 DNA sequence: TGCGCCAGCAGCACAATCAGGTCCGGTACAGATACGCAGTATTTT. The chain links TRBV5-1 to TRBJ2-3; the D is unclear. The ends were cut back, 4 bases at V and 3 bases at J, with 15 bases in the middle. This CDR3 region has 15 residues. Germline V lookup: CDR1 SGHRS, CDR2 YFSETQ.

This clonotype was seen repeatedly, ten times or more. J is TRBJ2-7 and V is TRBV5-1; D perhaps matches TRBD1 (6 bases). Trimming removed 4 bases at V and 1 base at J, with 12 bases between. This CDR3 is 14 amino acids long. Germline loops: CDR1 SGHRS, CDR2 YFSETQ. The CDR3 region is CASSPRDISYEQYF. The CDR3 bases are TGCGCCAGCAGCCCGAGGGACATATCCTACGAGCAGTACTTC.

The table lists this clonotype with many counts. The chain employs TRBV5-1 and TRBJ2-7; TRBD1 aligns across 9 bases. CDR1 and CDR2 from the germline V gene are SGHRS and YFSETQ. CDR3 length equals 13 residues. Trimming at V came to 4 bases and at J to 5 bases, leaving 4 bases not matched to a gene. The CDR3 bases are TGCGCCAGCAGCGGACAGGGGAAGGACGAGCAGTACTTC. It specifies CASSGQGKDEQYF.